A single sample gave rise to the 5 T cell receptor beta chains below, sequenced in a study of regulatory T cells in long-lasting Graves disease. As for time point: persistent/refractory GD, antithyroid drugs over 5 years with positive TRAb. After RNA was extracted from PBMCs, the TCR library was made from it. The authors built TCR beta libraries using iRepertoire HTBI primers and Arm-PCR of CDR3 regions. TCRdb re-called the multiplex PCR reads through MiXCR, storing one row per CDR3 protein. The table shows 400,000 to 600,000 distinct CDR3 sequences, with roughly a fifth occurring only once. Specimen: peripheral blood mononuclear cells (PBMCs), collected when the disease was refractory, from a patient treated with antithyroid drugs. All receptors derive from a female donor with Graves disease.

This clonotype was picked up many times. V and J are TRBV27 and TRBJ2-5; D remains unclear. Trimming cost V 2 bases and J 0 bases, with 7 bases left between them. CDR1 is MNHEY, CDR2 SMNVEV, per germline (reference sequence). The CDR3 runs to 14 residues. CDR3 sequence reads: CASSLSRNQETQYF. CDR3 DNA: TGTGCCAGCAGTTTAAGCAGAAACCAAGAGACCCAGTACTTC.

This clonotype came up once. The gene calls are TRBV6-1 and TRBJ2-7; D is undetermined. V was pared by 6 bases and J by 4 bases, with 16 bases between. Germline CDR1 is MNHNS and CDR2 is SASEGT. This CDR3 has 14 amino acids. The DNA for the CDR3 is TGTGCCAGCAGATCCGATAGGTTACTTTACGAGCAGTACTTC. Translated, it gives CASRSDRLLYEQYF.

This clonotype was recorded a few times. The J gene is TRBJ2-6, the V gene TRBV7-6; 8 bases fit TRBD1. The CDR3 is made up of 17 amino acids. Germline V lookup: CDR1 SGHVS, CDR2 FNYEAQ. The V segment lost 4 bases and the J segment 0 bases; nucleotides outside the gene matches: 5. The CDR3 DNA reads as TGTGCCAGCAGCTATGGACAGGGTTTCTCTGGGGCCAACGTCCTGACTTTC. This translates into CASSYGQGFSGANVLTF.

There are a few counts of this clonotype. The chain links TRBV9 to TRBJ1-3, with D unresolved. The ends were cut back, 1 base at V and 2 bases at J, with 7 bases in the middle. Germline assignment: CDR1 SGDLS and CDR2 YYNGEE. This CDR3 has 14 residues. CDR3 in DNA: TGTGCCAGCAGCGTAAATTTGCCTGGAAACACCATATATTTT. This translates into CASSVNLPGNTIYF.

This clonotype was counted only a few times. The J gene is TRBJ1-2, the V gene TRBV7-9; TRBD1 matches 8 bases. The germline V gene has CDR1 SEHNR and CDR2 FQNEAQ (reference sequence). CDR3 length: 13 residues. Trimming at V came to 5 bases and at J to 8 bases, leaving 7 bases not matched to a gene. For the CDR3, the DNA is TGTGCCAGCAGCCACCCGACAGGGGACGGCTACACCTTC. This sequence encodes CASSHPTGDGYTF.